This is a list of T cell receptor beta chains from one sample in a study of shared clonotypes between healthy human individuals. Generated by immunoSEQ multiplex PCR, the TCRdb table keeps only in-frame clones and is missing some. The table has approximately 740,000 clones, 92% seen once; the top ten hold under 30%. Source material: naive CD8+ T cells sorted from blood. The receptors stem from a man aged 25-40 years in good health. Both conserved end residues are part of each CDR3. A D gene is named only where the DNA matches it firmly. The listing skips clone size in some rows; elsewhere it reads once, few, many or a size class.

d_call: NA; j_call: TRBJ2-7; clone_size: NA; v_call: TRBV27; cdr3_aa: CASSLSRGGEQYF; cdr3_nt: TGTGCCAGCAGTTTATCGAGGGGGGGCGAGCAGTACTTC
d_call: NA; j_call: TRBJ2-5; clone_size: NA; v_call: TRBV19; cdr3_aa: CASSGTVETQYF; cdr3_nt: TGTGCCAGTAGTGGGACCGTTGAGACCCAGTACTTC
d_call: TRBD2; j_call: TRBJ2-5; clone_size: NA; v_call: TRBV2; cdr3_aa: CASSFLAGEETQYF; cdr3_nt: TGTGCCAGCAGTTTTCTAGCGGGAGAAGAGACCCAGTACTTC
d_call: TRBD1; j_call: TRBJ2-2; clone_size: once; v_call: TRBV15; cdr3_aa: CATSTIRHRDRGLNGELFF; cdr3_nt: TGTGCCACCAGCACCATCAGACACCGGGACAGGGGGCTGAACGGGGAGCTGTTTTTT
d_call: NA; j_call: TRBJ2-5; clone_size: NA; v_call: TRBV4-3; cdr3_aa: CASSQDRQSKEVTQYF; cdr3_nt: TGCGCCAGCAGCCAAGATCGACAGTCAAAGGAGGTGACCCAGTACTTC
d_call: TRBD1; j_call: TRBJ2-7; clone_size: NA; v_call: TRBV6-6; cdr3_aa: CASSTPQGDTYEQYF; cdr3_nt: TGTGCCAGCAGTACCCCGCAGGGGGACACCTACGAGCAGTACTTC
d_call: TRBD1; j_call: TRBJ2-2; clone_size: NA; v_call: TRBV7-9; cdr3_aa: CASSDTGTGVNTGELFF; cdr3_nt: TGTGCCAGCAGCGATACCGGGACAGGGGTTAACACCGGGGAGCTGTTTTTT
d_call: NA; j_call: TRBJ2-3; clone_size: NA; v_call: TRBV11-2; cdr3_aa: CASSAYSTDTQYF; cdr3_nt: TGTGCCAGCAGCGCCTATAGCACAGATACGCAGTATTTT
d_call: TRBD1; j_call: TRBJ2-7; clone_size: NA; v_call: TRBV19; cdr3_aa: CASSIGGQGYEQYF; cdr3_nt: TGTGCCAGTAGTATCGGCGGACAGGGGTACGAGCAGTACTTC
d_call: NA; j_call: TRBJ2-3; clone_size: NA; v_call: TRBV7-9; cdr3_aa: CASRGGGTSTDTQYF; cdr3_nt: TGTGCCAGCAGGGGCGGGGGCACTAGCACAGATACGCAGTATTTT
d_call: NA; j_call: TRBJ2-5; clone_size: NA; v_call: TRBV9; cdr3_aa: CASSFGQLQETQYF; cdr3_nt: TGTGCCAGCAGCTTCGGACAATTACAAGAGACCCAGTACTTC
d_call: TRBD2; j_call: TRBJ2-2; clone_size: once; v_call: TRBV27; cdr3_aa: CASSLGLAGGRTGELFF; cdr3_nt: TGTGCCAGCAGTTTAGGGCTAGCGGGAGGCCGAACCGGGGAGCTGTTTTTT
d_call: NA; j_call: TRBJ2-7; clone_size: once; v_call: TRBV7-9; cdr3_aa: CASSQGGDEQYF; cdr3_nt: TGTGCCAGCAGCCAAGGGGGTGACGAGCAGTACTTC
d_call: TRBD2; j_call: TRBJ2-1; clone_size: NA; v_call: TRBV27; cdr3_aa: CASSSTSGSNNEQFF; cdr3_nt: TGTGCCAGCAGTTCCACTAGCGGGAGTAATAATGAGCAGTTCTTC
d_call: NA; j_call: TRBJ2-1; clone_size: NA; v_call: TRBV7-9; cdr3_aa: CASSFEGGGYNEQFF; cdr3_nt: TGTGCCAGCAGCTTTGAGGGAGGGGGTTACAATGAGCAGTTCTTC
d_call: TRBD2; j_call: TRBJ2-6; clone_size: NA; v_call: TRBV14; cdr3_aa: CASSQGPLSGGDSGANVLTF; cdr3_nt: TGTGCCAGCAGCCAAGGACCCCTTAGCGGGGGTGACTCTGGGGCCAACGTCCTGACTTTC
d_call: TRBD1; j_call: TRBJ2-1; clone_size: NA; v_call: TRBV5-1; cdr3_aa: CASSWTGTYNEQFF; cdr3_nt: TGCGCCAGCAGCTGGACAGGGACCTACAATGAGCAGTTCTTC
d_call: TRBD1; j_call: TRBJ2-5; clone_size: NA; v_call: TRBV6-5; cdr3_aa: CASSYYDRVQTQYF; cdr3_nt: TGTGCCAGCAGTTATTACGACAGGGTGCAGACCCAGTACTTC
d_call: TRBD2; j_call: TRBJ2-1; clone_size: NA; v_call: TRBV11-3; cdr3_aa: CASSPPGLAGSNEQFF; cdr3_nt: TGTGCCAGCAGCCCCCCGGGACTAGCGGGTTCCAATGAGCAGTTCTTC
d_call: TRBD1; j_call: TRBJ1-1; clone_size: once; v_call: TRBV29-1; cdr3_aa: CSVDGRGVNTEAFF; cdr3_nt: TGCAGCGTTGATGGCAGGGGGGTGAACACTGAAGCTTTCTTT
d_call: NA; j_call: TRBJ2-3; clone_size: NA; v_call: TRBV14; cdr3_aa: CASSQVGSGTTGDTQYF; cdr3_nt: TGTGCCAGCAGCCAAGTTGGTAGCGGAACAACTGGGGATACGCAGTATTTT
d_call: NA; j_call: TRBJ1-5; clone_size: NA; v_call: TRBV19; cdr3_aa: CASKAQGPNQPQHF; cdr3_nt: TGTGCCAGCAAAGCTCAGGGTCCCAATCAGCCCCAGCATTTT
d_call: NA; j_call: TRBJ2-7; clone_size: NA; v_call: TRBV4-3; cdr3_aa: CASSQDGGPYEQYF; cdr3_nt: TGCGCCAGCAGCCAAGATGGCGGCCCCTACGAGCAGTACTTC
d_call: NA; j_call: TRBJ2-1; clone_size: NA; v_call: TRBV25-1; cdr3_aa: CASSAPGRVYNEQFF; cdr3_nt: TGTGCCAGCAGTGCTCCCGGGAGAGTCTACAATGAGCAGTTCTTC
d_call: TRBD1; j_call: TRBJ2-3; clone_size: NA; v_call: TRBV10-1; cdr3_aa: CASSDPGTGVTDTQYF; cdr3_nt: TGCGCCAGCAGTGACCCCGGGACAGGGGTCACAGATACGCAGTATTTT
d_call: NA; j_call: TRBJ2-1; clone_size: NA; v_call: TRBV4-2; cdr3_aa: CASSQASGAGEQFF; cdr3_nt: TGTGCCAGCAGCCAGGCCTCAGGGGCAGGTGAGCAGTTCTTC
d_call: TRBD1; j_call: TRBJ2-3; clone_size: NA; v_call: TRBV27; cdr3_aa: CASRPLVRRQGSSTDTQYF; cdr3_nt: TGTGCCAGCAGGCCCCTAGTGCGAAGACAGGGTAGTAGCACAGATACGCAGTATTTT
d_call: NA; j_call: TRBJ2-4; clone_size: NA; v_call: TRBV27; cdr3_aa: CASSLSGWRRQTF; cdr3_nt: TGTGCCAGCAGTTTATCTGGGTGGCGGAGGCAGACGTTC
d_call: NA; j_call: TRBJ2-6; clone_size: NA; v_call: TRBV4-3; cdr3_aa: CASSQVWEPSANVLTF; cdr3_nt: TGCGCCAGCAGCCAAGTATGGGAGCCATCGGCCAACGTCCTGACTTTC
d_call: TRBD1; j_call: TRBJ1-4; clone_size: NA; v_call: TRBV27; cdr3_aa: CASSAYQDRDSEKLFF; cdr3_nt: TGTGCCAGCAGTGCCTACCAGGACAGGGACAGTGAAAAACTGTTTTTT
d_call: TRBD2; j_call: TRBJ2-7; clone_size: NA; v_call: TRBV6-1; cdr3_aa: CASNLAGGAYEQYF; cdr3_nt: TGTGCCAGCAACCTAGCGGGAGGGGCCTACGAGCAGTACTTC
d_call: TRBD2; j_call: TRBJ2-1; clone_size: NA; v_call: TRBV2; cdr3_aa: CASSPATSGTYNEQFF; cdr3_nt: TGTGCCAGCAGCCCAGCTACTAGCGGTACCTACAATGAGCAGTTCTTC
d_call: NA; j_call: TRBJ1-1; clone_size: NA; v_call: TRBV28; cdr3_aa: CASSFGGLGGSYTEAFF; cdr3_nt: TGTGCCAGCAGTTTCGGTGGACTAGGGGGTTCCTACACTGAAGCTTTCTTT
d_call: NA; j_call: TRBJ1-3; clone_size: NA; v_call: TRBV6-6; cdr3_aa: CASSYESGSGNTIYF; cdr3_nt: TGTGCCAGCAGTTATGAGTCGGGTTCTGGAAACACCATATATTTT
d_call: TRBD1; j_call: TRBJ2-3; clone_size: NA; v_call: TRBV5-1; cdr3_aa: CASREGTGGAYTQYF; cdr3_nt: TGCGCCAGCAGGGAAGGGACAGGGGGCGCTTATACGCAGTATTTT
d_call: TRBD2; j_call: TRBJ2-3; clone_size: NA; v_call: TRBV4-1; cdr3_aa: CASSQELAGGSDTQYF; cdr3_nt: TGCGCCAGCAGCCAAGAGCTAGCGGGAGGGTCAGATACGCAGTATTTT
d_call: NA; j_call: TRBJ2-1; clone_size: NA; v_call: TRBV27; cdr3_aa: CASSLPGRGQPKFF; cdr3_nt: TGTGCCAGCAGTTTACCCGGGCGAGGTCAACCAAAGTTCTTC
d_call: NA; j_call: TRBJ1-3; clone_size: NA; v_call: TRBV19; cdr3_aa: CATLGGDGINTIYF; cdr3_nt: TGTGCCACCCTCGGGGGGGATGGTATTAACACCATATATTTT
d_call: NA; j_call: TRBJ2-5; clone_size: once; v_call: TRBV6-5; cdr3_aa: CASSYSSDIQETQYF; cdr3_nt: TGTGCCAGCAGTTACTCGTCCGACATACAAGAGACCCAGTACTTC
d_call: TRBD2; j_call: TRBJ2-1; clone_size: NA; v_call: TRBV6-5; cdr3_aa: CASSPSGSSYNEQFF; cdr3_nt: TGTGCCAGCAGTCCTAGCGGGAGTTCATACAATGAGCAGTTCTTC
d_call: NA; j_call: TRBJ2-1; clone_size: NA; v_call: TRBV5-6; cdr3_aa: CASSLAEISYNEQFF; cdr3_nt: TGTGCCAGCAGCTTGGCCGAGATTTCCTACAATGAGCAGTTCTTC
d_call: NA; j_call: TRBJ2-1; clone_size: once; v_call: TRBV7-3; cdr3_aa: CASSWDGDYNEQFF; cdr3_nt: TGTGCCAGCAGCTGGGACGGCGACTACAATGAGCAGTTCTTC
d_call: TRBD1; j_call: TRBJ2-1; clone_size: NA; v_call: TRBV4-1; cdr3_aa: CASSQDESGTGGIDEQFF; cdr3_nt: TGCGCCAGCAGCCAAGACGAATCCGGGACAGGGGGCATAGATGAGCAGTTCTTC
d_call: NA; j_call: TRBJ2-3; clone_size: NA; v_call: TRBV6-4; cdr3_aa: CASSDRQAPDTQYF; cdr3_nt: TGTGCCAGCAGTGACCGACAGGCACCAGATACGCAGTATTTT
d_call: NA; j_call: TRBJ2-7; clone_size: NA; v_call: TRBV10-2; cdr3_aa: CASSESSEQYF; cdr3_nt: TGCGCCAGCAGTGAGTCGAGCGAGCAGTACTTC
d_call: TRBD2; j_call: TRBJ2-7; clone_size: NA; v_call: TRBV29-1; cdr3_aa: CSVVPQAGGGYEQYF; cdr3_nt: TGCAGCGTTGTCCCCCAAGCGGGAGGGGGGTACGAGCAGTACTTC
d_call: NA; j_call: TRBJ2-3; clone_size: few; v_call: TRBV5-6; cdr3_aa: CASSLSDTQYF; cdr3_nt: TGTGCCAGCAGCTTGTCAGATACGCAGTATTTT
d_call: NA; j_call: TRBJ2-1; clone_size: NA; v_call: TRBV19; cdr3_aa: CASSLPGPRGNEQFF; cdr3_nt: TGTGCCAGTAGTCTTCCCGGGCCTAGAGGGAATGAGCAGTTCTTC
d_call: TRBD2; j_call: TRBJ2-7; clone_size: NA; v_call: TRBV5-4; cdr3_aa: CASSGGTSGRMSSYEQYF; cdr3_nt: TGTGCCAGCAGCGGAGGGACTAGCGGGAGGATGAGCTCCTACGAGCAGTACTTC